This T cell receptor (beta chain) was obtained from a study of blood T cell repertoires in COVID-19. The wider study: The study drew acute and convalescent COVID-19 samples from the United States, Italy and Spain. PBMCs, B-cell-depleted T cells, or T cells provided the cDNA or gDNA that made up the material.

Methods used by the authors: How many nucleated cells were present was estimated from reference gene primer amplification. Some clones are missing from TCRdb's copy, which holds only in-frame ones; the method was immunoSEQ multiplex PCR. That table supplies the V and J calls and clone size; D and trimming were determined from the DNA. Counted here are 90,000 to 150,000 clones, approximately 87% occurring once; the ten biggest clones make up about 3.9%. The length of the CDR3 is 16 residues. The ends lost 4 bases at V and 8 bases at J; junction bases unmatched: 7. Germline CDR1 SGHRS, CDR2 YFSETQ. This clonotype originated in a man aged 55 to 70 with acute or convalescent COVID-19. This sequence joins TRBV5-1 and TRBJ2-2; 14 bases map to TRBD2. Material: peripheral blood. The CDR3 DNA is TGCGCCAGCAGCACCCCGGGACTAGCGGGAGTTGGGGAGCTGTTTTTT. Translated, it gives CASSTPGLAGVGELFF.